Below, 15 T cell receptor beta chains from the same sample are listed, as sequenced in a study of vaccination and CD4 T cells after COVID-19. The Oncomine TCR Beta short-read assay sequenced DNA from cultured CD4+ T cells. One entry per CDR3 protein, called by TCRdb with MiXCR from the PCR reads. The sample has around 13,000 distinct CDR3 sequences, roughly 46% seen once. These receptors have no identified antigens. The sample's treatment: approximately 9-day PBMC culture with coronavirus spike peptide pools or control peptides (ViraFEST assay). The source material was CD4+ T cells from blood, cultured in vitro, sampled before SARS-CoV-2 vaccination. The origin of the receptors is a human donor who had recovered from COVID-19.

The chain uses TRBV6-1 and TRBJ1-5; D unresolved. Trimming left V 2 bases short and J 9 bases short, with 14 bases between. In germline, CDR1 is MNHNS, CDR2 SASEGT. The CDR3 loop spans 14 amino acids. CDR3 residues: CASSELGSQSPQHF. The CDR3 coding sequence is TGTGCCAGCAGTGAACTCGGCAGCCAGTCGCCCCAGCATTTT.

The gene calls are TRBV20-1 and TRBJ1-2; D gene ambiguous. V lost 3 bases and J lost 5, with 13 bases in between. This CDR3 spans 13 amino acids. Germline assignment: CDR1 DFQATT and CDR2 SNEGSKA (reference sequence). CDR3 sequence (DNA): TGCAGTGCTAGTTTAGGCGTACGGTATGGCTACACCTTC. It codes for CSASLGVRYGYTF.

The gene calls are TRBV30 and TRBJ1-6; 7 nucleotides line up with TRBD1. The CDR3 extends over 15 amino acids. Per germline, CDR1 GTSNPN and CDR2 SVGIG (reference sequence). Germline trimming cut 2 bases from V and 9 bases from J; bases unmatched to any gene: 10. The CDR3 sequence is CAWSRSGDSSSPLHF. In DNA form, the CDR3 reads TGTGCCTGGAGTCGTTCCGGGGACAGTAGTTCACCCCTCCACTTT.

This clonotype was detected only a few times. This chain joins TRBV25-1 and TRBJ2-1; a weak D match, TRBD2 (5 bases). CDR1 and CDR2 (germline): MGHDK, SYGVNS. Trimming removed 7 bases at V and 14 bases at J, with 18 bases between. This CDR3 region has 12 residues. The CDR3 nucleotides read TGTGCCAGCAATGGCGGCCTTTCGGAGGAGTTCTTC. Its protein product is CASNGGLSEEFF.

The V call is TRBV28, the J call TRBJ1-1; D is unclear. The germline CDR1 and CDR2 sequences are MDHEN and SYDVKM. This CDR3 is built from 15 residues. Trimming left V 0 bases short and J 3 bases short, with 11 bases between. The CDR3 coding sequence is TGTGCCAGCAGTTTATGGTCTATAGGAGACACTGAAGCTTTCTTT. Translation: CASSLWSIGDTEAFF. Looking up the rest from reference TRBV28 and TRBJ1-1 gives the full variable domain: DVKVTQSSRYLVKRTGEKVFLECVQDMDHENMFWYRQDPGLGLRLIYFSYDVKMKEKGDIPEGYSVSREKKERFSLILESASTNQTSMYLCASSLWSIGDTEAFFGQGTRLTVV.

This clonotype was seen a few times. The chain employs TRBV6-5 and TRBJ1-1; maybe TRBD1 (5 bases). Trimming took 0 bases from V and 1 from J, leaving 9 bases between them. CDR3 length equals 15 residues. Germline CDR1 MNHEY, CDR2 SVGAGI. CDR3: CASSYSTQANTEAFF. CDR3 coding DNA: TGTGCCAGCAGTTACTCGACACAGGCGAACACTGAAGCTTTCTTT.

This clonotype is medium-sized within its sample. The V call is TRBV6-1, the J call TRBJ1-5, with 9 bases matching TRBD1. This CDR3 is 15 amino acids long. The V gene's germline CDR1 is MNHNS and CDR2 SASEGT. V shed 5 bases, J shed 7 bases, and the junction held 9 bases outside the gene matches. The CDR3 spells CASSTAGTGRQPQHF. CDR3 nucleotide sequence: TGTGCCAGCAGTACTGCCGGGACAGGGAGGCAGCCCCAGCATTTT.

The chain recombines TRBV24-1 with TRBJ2-1; 7 nucleotides match TRBD1. V was pared by 2 bases and J by 6 bases, with 6 bases of the junction left unmatched. Germline assignment: CDR1 KGHDR and CDR2 SFDVKD. CDR3 size: 15 residues. Here the CDR3 reads CATSDSNRDSNEQFF. The DNA of the CDR3 is TGTGCCACCAGTGATTCGAACCGGGACAGCAATGAGCAGTTCTTC.

The chain couples TRBV6-5 to TRBJ2-3; D is ambiguous. This CDR3 has 17 residues. In germline, CDR1 is MNHEY, CDR2 SVGAGI. The V end lost 4 bases, the J end lost 1 base, and 18 bases lay between the germline ends. CDR3 protein: CASSFRGSIGGTDTQYF. The CDR3, as DNA: TGTGCCAGCAGTTTCCGTGGATCTATCGGAGGCACAGATACGCAGTATTTT.

This chain uses TRBV11-1 with TRBJ1-1; the D gene is possibly TRBD1 (6 bases). Germline CDR1 is SGHAT and CDR2 is FQDESV (reference sequence). The CDR3 length is 16 residues. The V and J ends lost 7 bases and 3 bases respectively, with 21 bases between them. CDR3 sequence reads: CASTLWGTRQDTEAFF. CDR3 nucleotides: TGTGCCAGCACCCTCTGGGGCACTCGACAGGACACTGAAGCTTTCTTT.

This chain links TRBV20-1 with TRBJ1-5, with 7 positions matching TRBD1. Germline values: CDR1 DFQATT, CDR2 SNEGSKA (reference sequence). V was pared by 4 bases and J by 6 bases, with 9 bases of the junction left unmatched. The CDR3 totals 14 residues. CDR3 sequence: CSANRGVGTQPQHF. DNA for the CDR3: TGCAGTGCTAACAGGGGAGTTGGTACTCAGCCCCAGCATTTT.

The chain employs TRBV7-2 and TRBJ2-7, with TRBD2 identical over 9 bases. CDR1 is SGHTA, CDR2 FQGNSA, per germline. The CDR3 has 16 amino acids. V lost 1 base to trimming and J lost 0 bases; unmatched junction nucleotides: 4. As DNA, the CDR3 is TGTGCCAGCAGCTTAGTGGGTAGCGGGAGCTCCTACGAGCAGTACTTC. Translation: CASSLVGSGSSYEQYF.

The V gene is TRBV5-1, the J gene TRBJ1-2; 8 positions agree with TRBD1. This CDR3 comprises 13 residues. Germline CDR1 and CDR2: SGHRS and YFSETQ. The ends lost 3 bases at V and 4 bases at J; junction bases unmatched: 2. CDR3 protein: CASSWTGIYGYTF. DNA for the CDR3: TGCGCCAGCAGCTGGACAGGGATCTATGGCTACACCTTC.

J is TRBJ2-7 and V is TRBV7-2; TRBD2 is a possible D gene (5 bases). V was trimmed by 2 bases and J by 6 bases, leaving 14 bases between them. CDR1 and CDR2 (germline): SGHTA, FQGNSA. The CDR3 extends over 14 amino acids. The CDR3 DNA is TGTGCCAGCAGCTTAACGGGGTCCCTTCGCGAGCAGTACTTC. Translation: CASSLTGSLREQYF.

This clonotype has more than one count but fewer than ten. J is TRBJ1-5 and V is TRBV7-2; TRBD1 is a possible D gene (5 bases). The length of the CDR3 is 15 residues. Germline values: CDR1 SGHTA, CDR2 FQGNSA. Trimming took off 5 bases at V and 1 base at J, with 12 bases between the two ends. The DNA for the CDR3 is TGTGCCAGCAGCCCCGGGGCAGCGAGCAATCAGCCCCAGCATTTT. Protein sequence: CASSPGAASNQPQHF.